This TCR beta chain stems from a study of shared clonotypes between healthy human individuals. V was pared by 5 bases and J by 2 bases, with 5 bases of the junction left unmatched. This CDR3 comprises 15 residues. From germline, CDR1 is SGHTA and CDR2 FQGNSA. This clone appeared a single time. Measured with immunoSEQ multiplex PCR; TCRdb has only the in-frame clones, and not every one. The sample gives around 2.5 million clones, roughly 93% of which show up once; roughly 0.36% is in the top ten. J is TRBJ2-1 and V is TRBV7-2; 8 nucleotides align to TRBD2. The sequence derives from a man aged 18 to 35 in good health. Some clones in this sample may be carry-over from other donors' samples. Material for sequencing was naive CD4+ T cells from PBMCs. Regarding subset: CD45RA+ positively selected. CDR3 bases: TGTGCCAGCAGCCCCCGGGGGGGGACCTACAATGAGCAGTTCTTC. The encoded protein is CASSPRGGTYNEQFF.